This paragraph covers one T cell receptor beta chain sequence. Its antigen is undetermined. These data originate in a study of T cell repertoires in cytomegalovirus infection. Study in general: Based on public TCR beta signatures, there were indications of CMV infection and of a matching HLA type. Notes on the study in general: Ex vivo, HLA-C-restricted CMV-specific TCR beta clonotypes prevailed over the rest of the response. There were carriers of CMV plus the relevant HLA, and cumulative public TCR beta family frequency identified them.

TCRdb processed the reads anew with MiXCR; each CDR3 protein has one entry. This sample yields 150,000 to 200,000 distinct CDR3 sequences, of which about 18% are seen a single time; under 30% belongs to the top ten. This CDR3 has 14 amino acids. The V and J ends lost 3 bases and 5 bases respectively, with 13 bases between them. Sequenced material: CD8+ T cells from PBMCs. The TCR was taken from a human donor in good health (CMV status not recorded). Some clones in this sample may be carry-over from other donors' samples. The chain combines TRBV12-3 or TRBV12-4 with TRBJ2-5, with D perhaps TRBD1 or TRBD2 (5 bases each). In nucleotides, the CDR3 is TGTGCCAGCAGTTTGAGGGGTTTTCGGGAGACCCAGTACTTC. This gives the protein CASSLRGFRETQYF.